This T cell receptor (beta chain) was documented in a study of blood T cell repertoires in COVID-19. Overall study: Material from acute and convalescent COVID-19 was sourced from the United States, Italy and Spain.

Participant reports of clinical history set cohort assignment. People in the exposed group encountered a COVID-19 case within 2 weeks before entering the study. Original analysis: Using reference gene primer amplification, nucleated cell counts were estimated. Profiling relied on immunoSEQ multiplex PCR, and the TCRdb table lists in-frame clones only, not all of them. Clonal size and the V and J genes are those of that table, whereas D and trimming came from the DNA. The sample records roughly 250,000 clones, about 80% being singletons. V trimming: 4 bases; J trimming: 0 bases; junction bases outside the gene matches: 9. CDR1 and CDR2 (germline): SEHNR, FQNEAQ (reference sequence). The CDR3 length is 17 residues.

This TCR came from a woman in her forties who had been exposed to COVID-19. The sequenced sample consisted of PBMCs or T cells enriched from blood (not recorded which). The chain joins TRBV7-9 to TRBJ2-4, with TRBD2 matching over 7 bases. The CDR3 nucleotides are TGTGCCAGCAGCTCTAGCCCGGGGGGTCTAGCCAAAAACATTCAGTACTTC. Its translation is CASSSSPGGLAKNIQYF. Supplemented by reference TRBV7-9 and TRBJ2-4, the full variable domain reads DTGVSQNPRHKITKRGQNVTFRCDPISEHNRLYWYRQTLGQGPEFLTYFQNEAQLEKSRLLSDRFSAERPKGSFSTLEIQRTEQGDSAMYLCASSSSPGGLAKNIQYFGAGTRLSVL.